This T cell receptor beta chain was identified during a study of molecular identifiers for immune sequencing clone quantification. The CDR3 sequence is 13 residues long. V was clipped by 3 bases and J by 2 bases; unmatched bases: 4. The germline CDR1 and CDR2 sequences are DFQATT and SNEGSKA (reference sequence). General study findings and limits: Spiked TCR RNA from one Jurkat cell reportedly showed up when mixed among one million naive cells.

This clonotype was picked up many times. What it binds is not known. Investigators produced naive CD8 libraries from 20,000 to 1,000,000 sorted cells, drawing on 10%, 30% or 50% RNA. In TCRdb, the PCR reads were re-called with MiXCR into one record per CDR3 protein. The sample has roughly 320,000 distinct CDR3 sequences; about a fifth are singletons. The genes are TRBV20-1 and TRBJ2-7; 7 bases map to TRBD2. The sequenced sample was naive CD8+ T cells from blood, with Jurkat cell RNA spiked in. Documented subset: FACS-sorted CD8+CD4-CCR7+CD45RA+ naive T cells. The receptor was derived from a human donor in good health. Some libraries in this study had Jurkat cell RNA spiked in. The CDR3 loop is CSASGRLTYEQYF. The CDR3 DNA sequence: TGCAGTGCTAGCGGGAGGCTAACCTACGAGCAGTACTTC.